What follows are 30 T cell receptor beta chains derived from one specimen sequenced in a study of blood T cell repertoires in COVID-19. The repertoire was sequenced with immunoSEQ multiplex PCR; TCRdb's copy has only in-frame clones and lacks some. The table records around 270,000 clones, approximately 84% of them present only once. Sequenced input: peripheral blood. Every receptor here comes from a person aged 65-85 years with COVID-19, enrolled during active disease.

This clone was observed many times. Other DNA sequences within the sample encode an identical CDR3. This chain uses TRBV6-5 with TRBJ1-2; 7 bases are a match to TRBD1. Germline CDR1 is MNHEY and CDR2 is SVGAGI. Trimming at V came to 8 bases and at J to 4 bases, leaving 4 bases not matched to a gene. There are 12 residues in the CDR3. The CDR3 nucleotides read TGTGCCAGCTCCCGACAGGGCTATGGCTACACCTTC. As protein: CASSRQGYGYTF.

The gene calls are TRBV25-1 and TRBJ2-1; 10 bases agree with TRBD1. V lost 3 bases to trimming and J lost 8 bases; unmatched junction nucleotides: 4. CDR3 length: 14 amino acids. Germline CDR1 reads MGHDK; CDR2 reads SYGVNS. CDR3 DNA: TGTGCCAGCAGTGACGGGACAGGGGTCTATGAGCAGTTCTTC. Translating it yields CASSDGTGVYEQFF.

The chain couples TRBV28 to TRBJ2-2; TRBD1 aligns across 10 bases. Germline V gene lookup returns CDR1 MDHEN and CDR2 SYDVKM. The CDR3 extends over 21 amino acids. Unmatched junction bases numbered 19, after V lost 2 bases and J lost 4 bases. DNA of the CDR3: TGTGCCAGCAGTTTACTTACGGGACAGGGGATTGGATCGGGGTCCACCGGGGAGCTGTTTTTT. Translation gives CASSLLTGQGIGSGSTGELFF.

The chain carries TRBV5-1 and TRBJ2-5; 11 bases align to TRBD2. The germline CDR1 and CDR2 sequences are SGHRS and YFSETQ. V trimming: 4 bases; J trimming: 2 bases; junction bases outside the gene matches: 7. The length of the CDR3 is 16 residues. CDR3 region: CASSPGLAVVQETQYF. The CDR3 DNA sequence: TGCGCCAGCAGCCCGGGACTAGCGGTAGTACAAGAGACCCAGTACTTC.

This chain uses TRBV28 with TRBJ2-7; 11 nucleotides align to TRBD2. V lost 6 bases to trimming and J lost 4 bases; unmatched junction nucleotides: 5. This CDR3 is built from 14 residues. Germline CDR1 and CDR2: MDHEN and SYDVKM. CDR3 DNA sequence: TGTGCCAGCAGGCGACTAGCGGGACAATACGAGCAGTACTTC. It is translated as CASRRLAGQYEQYF.

The rearrangement joins TRBV10-3 to TRBJ1-2, with D possibly being TRBD1 (5 bases). The CDR3 is 15 amino acids. V was shortened by 3 bases and J by 4 bases, with 15 bases between the two germline ends. Germline V gives CDR1 ENHRY, CDR2 SYGVKD. As DNA, the CDR3 is TGTGCCATCAGTGAAGGGGATGAAGCAGGCTATGGCTACACCTTC. It yields the protein CAISEGDEAGYGYTF.

The V and J genes are TRBV19 and TRBJ1-2; D is undetermined. This CDR3 has 13 amino acids. V shed 3 bases and J shed 4 bases, with 9 bases lying between them. Germline V gene sequence: CDR1 LNHDA, CDR2 SQIVND (reference sequence). The CDR3 reads CASSMAGSYGYTF. Here the CDR3 DNA reads TGTGCCAGTAGTATGGCAGGCAGCTATGGCTACACCTTC.

The rearrangement links TRBV4-3 to TRBJ2-1; D perhaps matches TRBD1 (6 bases). CDR3 length: 16 amino acids. Germline V gives CDR1 LGHNA, CDR2 YSLEER. V was shortened by 3 bases and J by 0 bases, with 12 bases between the two germline ends. For the CDR3, the DNA is TGCGCCAGCAGCCAGGCCCTAGGGGGCTCCTACAATGAGCAGTTCTTC. Its protein product is CASSQALGGSYNEQFF.

This rearrangement joins TRBV27 to TRBJ1-5; no clear D gene. The V gene's germline CDR1 is MNHEY and CDR2 SMNVEV (reference sequence). Trimming took 5 bases from V and 4 from J, leaving 12 bases between them. The CDR3 has 14 amino acids. DNA of the CDR3: TGTGCCAGCAGTCACGGCCCGGGGAATCAGCCCCAGCATTTT. Protein sequence: CASSHGPGNQPQHF.

The V and J genes are TRBV5-1 and TRBJ2-5; TRBD2 aligns across 7 bases. V trimming: 0 bases; J trimming: 5 bases; junction bases outside the gene matches: 13. This CDR3 region has 17 residues. Looked up from germline, CDR1 is SGHRS and CDR2 is YFSETQ. The CDR3: CASSLGGMSGAYETQYF. The CDR3 DNA is TGCGCCAGCAGCTTGGGCGGGATGAGCGGGGCTTACGAGACCCAGTACTTC. The complete variable domain, with remaining parts taken from reference TRBV5-1 and TRBJ2-5, reads KAGVTQTPRYLIKTRGQQVTLSCSPISGHRSVSWYQQTPGQGLQFLFEYFSETQRNKGNFPGRFSGRQFSNSRSEMNVSTLELGDSALYLCASSLGGMSGAYETQYFGPGTRLLVL.

In DNA form, the CDR3 reads TGTGCCAGCAGCGTAGGGGCAGGCCCCTACGAGCAGTACTTC. Translated: CASSVGAGPYEQYF. The J gene is TRBJ2-7, the V gene TRBV9; D is unclear. This CDR3 spans 14 amino acids. Trimming cost V 0 bases and J 2 bases, with 9 bases left between them. The germline V gene encodes CDR1 SGDLS and CDR2 YYNGEE. Based on the CDR3 plus reference TRBV9 and TRBJ2-7, the full variable domain is DSGVTQTPKHLITATGQRVTLRCSPRSGDLSVYWYQQSLDQGLQFLIQYYNGEERAKGNILERFSAQQFPDLHSELNLSSLELGDSALYFCASSVGAGPYEQYFGPGTRLTVT.

This sequence joins TRBV13 and TRBJ1-2; D might be TRBD1 (6 bases). V was pared by 5 bases and J by 7 bases, with 17 bases between. This CDR3 has 14 amino acids. From germline, CDR1 is PRHDT and CDR2 FYEKMQ (reference sequence). For the CDR3, the DNA is TGTGCCAGCAGCCCCGGTTTGGGGGGGCCTGGCTACACCTTC. Its translation: CASSPGLGGPGYTF.

This clone turned up a few times. The V and J genes are TRBV27 and TRBJ2-5; possible D gene TRBD2, 7 bases. V gave up 5 bases and J gave up 10 bases, with 20 bases separating them. CDR1 and CDR2 from the germline V gene are MNHEY and SMNVEV (reference sequence). The CDR3 has 14 residues. The CDR3 coding sequence is TGTGCCAGCAGTCCCTCGAGGGGGGGCCAGGGCCAGTACTTC. Translated, it gives CASSPSRGGQGQYF.

The V and J genes are TRBV4-1 and TRBJ1-6; TRBD1 matches at 7 bases. The junction had 10 bases not matched to a gene; V was cut back by 4 bases and J by 7 bases. The CDR3 runs to 16 residues. Germline lookup yields CDR1 MGHRA and CDR2 YSYEKL. CDR3 nucleotides: TGCGCCAGCAGCCGTCAACAGGGGTTGGGCAATTCACCCCTCCACTTT. This gives the protein CASSRQQGLGNSPLHF.

The chain employs TRBV6-1 and TRBJ1-6; D is ambiguous. V was clipped by 4 bases and J by 6 bases, with 16 bases between them. Per the germline V gene, CDR1 is MNHNS and CDR2 is SASEGT. This CDR3 has 16 amino acids. CDR3 loop: CASSASARQTNSPLHF. CDR3 bases: TGTGCCAGCAGTGCTTCTGCGAGGCAGACTAATTCACCCCTCCACTTT.

This clone turned up a few times. Distinct nucleotide sequences in the sample also encode this CDR3. The chain carries TRBV7-9 and TRBJ2-5, with 11 bases matching TRBD1. The CDR3 contains 15 residues. The V gene's germline CDR1 is SEHNR and CDR2 FQNEAQ (reference sequence). V lost 5 bases, J lost 4 bases, and 6 bases stayed unmatched. CDR3 nucleotide sequence: TGTGCCAGCAGCACCGGGACAGGGGGACGAGAGACCCAGTACTTC. It is translated as CASSTGTGGRETQYF.

The chain uses TRBV3-1 (or the pseudogene TRBV3-2) and TRBJ1-4, with a tentative D call TRBD1 (6 bases). Trimming shortened V by 0 bases and J by 11 bases, and 10 bases separated the two germline ends. This CDR3 has 13 residues. Germline V CDR1 and CDR2: LGHDT, YNNKEL (reference sequence). The CDR3 protein is CASSQDLQGKLFF. The DNA of the CDR3 is TGTGCCAGCAGCCAAGATCTCCAGGGGAAACTGTTTTTT.

The chain carries TRBV7-2 and TRBJ2-2; D not certain. The CDR3 spans 14 residues. The V and J ends lost 1 base and 4 bases respectively, with 7 bases between them. Germline V CDR1 and CDR2: SGHTA, FQGNSA. The CDR3 DNA is TGTGCCAGCAGCTTAGAACTAACCACCGGGGAGCTGTTTTTT. As protein: CASSLELTTGELFF.

The CDR3 nucleotides are TGCGCCAGCAGCTTATCTTCAGGGGACAGTAACTATGGCTACACCTTC. It translates to CASSLSSGDSNYGYTF. The chain has TRBV5-1 and TRBJ1-2, with TRBD1 matching over 7 bases. The germline V gene encodes CDR1 SGHRS and CDR2 YFSETQ. This CDR3 region has 16 residues. Unmatched junction bases numbered 8, after V lost 2 bases and J lost 1 base.

This rearrangement joins TRBV15 to TRBJ2-7; D not certain. CDR1 LNHNV and CDR2 YYDKDF come from the germline V gene (reference sequence). The CDR3 runs to 13 residues. The V gene lost 0 bases and the J gene lost 9 bases, with 12 bases spanning the gap. CDR3 in DNA: TGTGCCACCAGCAGAGATTTTACTATTGTGCAGTACTTC. This gives the protein CATSRDFTIVQYF.

V and J are TRBV19 and TRBJ2-7; 9 bases agree with TRBD1. Germline V gene sequence: CDR1 LNHDA, CDR2 SQIVND (reference sequence). J gave up 3 bases and V 7 bases, and 7 bases lay outside the gene matches. The CDR3 runs 14 residues. The CDR3 DNA reads as TGTGCCAGTACCGCCGGGACAGGGATCTACGAGCAGTACTTC. Protein sequence: CASTAGTGIYEQYF.

Concerning this clone: One end of the junction does not line up with germline, which may come from a read error. This chain connects TRBV11-2 to TRBJ2-1, with 10 bases lining up with TRBD2. There are 19 residues in the CDR3. The germline gives CDR1 SGHAT, CDR2 FQNNGV. The CDR3 sequence: CASGLTPGGAGGPFNEQFF. The CDR3 nucleotides read TGTGCCAGCGGCTTGACCCCCGGAGGAGCGGGAGGGCCCTTCAATGAGCAGTTCTTC.

The chain couples TRBV5-4 to TRBJ2-3; 8 bases agree with TRBD1. CDR1 is SGHNT and CDR2 is YYREEE in the germline V gene (reference sequence). This CDR3 comprises 16 residues. V shed 0 bases and J 5 bases; nucleotides not matched to a gene: 8. DNA of the CDR3: TGTGCCAGCAGCTTGGCCCGGCAGGGGGCGGGAGATACGCAGTATTTT. This gives the protein CASSLARQGAGDTQYF.

The genes are TRBV9 and TRBJ1-1, with 10 bases identical to TRBD1. J was trimmed by 1 base and V by 2 bases; bases with no gene match: 5. The CDR3 totals 16 residues. Per germline, CDR1 SGDLS and CDR2 YYNGEE. The CDR3 loop is CASSVDRGAANTEAFF. CDR3 nucleotide sequence: TGTGCCAGCAGCGTGGACAGGGGGGCGGCGAACACTGAAGCTTTCTTT. Variable domain in full (rest from reference TRBV9 and TRBJ1-1): DSGVTQTPKHLITATGQRVTLRCSPRSGDLSVYWYQQSLDQGLQFLIQYYNGEERAKGNILERFSAQQFPDLHSELNLSSLELGDSALYFCASSVDRGAANTEAFFGQGTRLTVV.

In DNA, the CDR3 is TGCAGTGCTAGTAGGGGGGGGCCAGATACGCAGTATTTT. This sequence encodes CSASRGGPDTQYF. This chain uses TRBV20-1 with TRBJ2-3, with D perhaps TRBD2 (7 bases). CDR1 is DFQATT, CDR2 SNEGSKA, per germline (reference sequence). Trimming removed 3 bases from V and 4 bases from J, with 11 bases in between. This CDR3 region has 13 residues.

This clone showed up just a few times. This sequence joins TRBV19 and TRBJ1-1, with TRBD1 identical over 7 bases. V was pared by 4 bases and J by 5 bases, with 10 bases of the junction left unmatched. This CDR3 is 15 amino acids long. Germline-derived CDR1 and CDR2 are LNHDA and SQIVND (reference sequence). DNA of the CDR3: TGTGCCAGTAGTACCCAGACAGGGCTGATGACTGAAGCTTTCTTT. This translates into CASSTQTGLMTEAFF.

The J gene is TRBJ1-2, the V gene TRBV5-4; 7 nucleotides match TRBD1. The CDR3 length is 13 residues. The ends lost 3 bases at V and 5 bases at J; junction bases unmatched: 4. CDR1 is SGHNT and CDR2 is YYREEE in the germline V gene (reference sequence). This CDR3 is CASSSVTGYGYTF. As DNA, the CDR3 is TGTGCCAGCAGCTCCGTGACAGGGTATGGCTACACCTTC.

The chain couples TRBV14 to TRBJ2-3; D not resolved. Germline-derived CDR1 and CDR2 are SGHDN and FVKESK. This CDR3 region has 11 residues. V was trimmed by 5 bases and J by 9 bases, leaving 9 bases between them. The CDR3 loop is CASSASRTQYF. CDR3 coding DNA: TGTGCCAGCAGCGCCTCCAGAACGCAGTATTTT.

This chain joins TRBV4-1 and TRBJ2-3, with 14 bases lining up with TRBD2. Per the germline V gene, CDR1 is MGHRA and CDR2 is YSYEKL. V lost 3 bases, J lost 0 bases, and 8 bases stayed unmatched. This CDR3 contains 19 residues. This CDR3 reads CASSQRLAGGRESTDTQYF. The CDR3 coding sequence is TGCGCCAGCAGCCAGAGACTAGCGGGGGGGCGGGAAAGCACAGATACGCAGTATTTT.

The sample holds many counts of this clone. The DNA of the CDR3 is TGTGCCACCAGCAGATACAGGGTTGGGGAGACCCAGTACTTC. This codes for CATSRYRVGETQYF. The chain links TRBV15 to TRBJ2-5; possible D gene TRBD1, 6 bases. The CDR3 loop spans 14 amino acids. The germline V gene encodes CDR1 LNHNV and CDR2 YYDKDF (reference sequence). Trimming took off 2 bases at V and 5 bases at J, with 12 bases between the two ends.